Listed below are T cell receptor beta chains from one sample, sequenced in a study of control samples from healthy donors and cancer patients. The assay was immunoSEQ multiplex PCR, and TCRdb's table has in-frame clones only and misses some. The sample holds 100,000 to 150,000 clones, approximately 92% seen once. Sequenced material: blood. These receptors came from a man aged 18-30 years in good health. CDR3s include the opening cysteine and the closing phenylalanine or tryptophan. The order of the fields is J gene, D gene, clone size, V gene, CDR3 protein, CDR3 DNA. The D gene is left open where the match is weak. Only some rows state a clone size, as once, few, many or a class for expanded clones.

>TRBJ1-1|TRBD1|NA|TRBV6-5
CATRKRGQNTEAFF
TGTGCCACCAGAAAAAGGGGGCAGAACACTGAAGCTTTCTTT
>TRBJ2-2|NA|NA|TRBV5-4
CASSLALAANTGELFF
TGTGCCAGCAGCTTGGCGCTAGCCGCGAACACCGGGGAGCTGTTTTTT
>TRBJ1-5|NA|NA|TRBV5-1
CASSLGLTADNQPQHF
TGCGCCAGCAGCTTGGGTTTAACGGCAGACAATCAGCCCCAGCATTTT
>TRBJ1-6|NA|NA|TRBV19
CASSIGGFDSPLHF
TGTGCCAGTAGTATAGGCGGCTTCGATTCACCCCTCCACTTT
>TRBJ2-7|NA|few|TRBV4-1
CASSQSGGTHEQYF
TGCGCCAGCAGCCAGAGTGGGGGGACCCACGAGCAGTACTTC
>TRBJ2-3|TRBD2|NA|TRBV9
CASSVVPDGLAGVFADTQYF
TGTGCCAGCAGCGTAGTGCCGGACGGACTAGCGGGGGTGTTCGCAGATACGCAGTATTTT
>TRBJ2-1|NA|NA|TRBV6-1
CASSEPGLGTSSYNEQFF
TGTGCCAGCAGTGAACCGGGACTCGGCACTAGCTCCTACAATGAGCAGTTCTTC
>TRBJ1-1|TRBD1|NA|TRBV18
CASSVNRGNFGTEAFF
TGTGCCAGCTCAGTGAACAGGGGGAATTTTGGTACTGAAGCTTTCTTT
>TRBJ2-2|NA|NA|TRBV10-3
CAISEETRDTGELFF
TGTGCCATCAGTGAAGAGACTCGGGATACCGGGGAGCTGTTTTTT
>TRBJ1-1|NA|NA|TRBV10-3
CAISEWGDTEAFF
TGTGCCATCAGTGAGTGGGGGGACACTGAAGCTTTCTTT
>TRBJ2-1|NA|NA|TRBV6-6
CASSYVTAPSYNEQFF
TGTGCCAGCAGTTACGTGACAGCCCCCTCCTACAATGAGCAGTTCTTC
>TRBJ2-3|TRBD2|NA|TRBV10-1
CASSESKRGIPDTQYF
TGCGCCAGCAGTGAGTCGAAGCGGGGGATTCCAGATACGCAGTATTTT
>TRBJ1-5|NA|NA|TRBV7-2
CASSLARSQPQHF
TGTGCCAGCAGCTTAGCGCGGAGTCAGCCCCAGCATTTT
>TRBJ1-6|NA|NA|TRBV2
CASSAQGNSPLHF
TGTGCCAGCAGTGCGCAGGGGAATTCACCCCTCCACTTT
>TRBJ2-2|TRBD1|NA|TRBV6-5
CASRDRGRRAGELFF
TGTGCCAGCAGGGACAGGGGGCGCAGGGCCGGGGAGCTGTTTTTT
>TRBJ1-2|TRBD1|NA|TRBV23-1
CASSQGYRGEYGYTF
TGCGCCAGCAGTCAAGGGTACAGGGGAGAGTATGGCTACACCTTC
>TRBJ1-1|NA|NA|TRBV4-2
CASSQDYPGQNTEAFF
TGTGCCAGCAGCCAAGACTATCCGGGACAGAACACTGAAGCTTTCTTT
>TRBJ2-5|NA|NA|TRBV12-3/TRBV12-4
CASTPGRETQYF
TGTGCCAGCACCCCGGGGCGCGAGACCCAGTACTTC
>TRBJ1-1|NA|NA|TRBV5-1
CASSLDGRGTEAFF
TGCGCCAGCAGCTTGGACGGTAGGGGGACTGAAGCTTTCTTT
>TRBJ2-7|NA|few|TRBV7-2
CASSLDLAYGEQYF
TGTGCCAGCAGCTTGGACCTTGCTTACGGCGAGCAGTACTTC
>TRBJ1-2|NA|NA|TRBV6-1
CASSEVSQGPYGYTF
TGTGCCAGCAGTGAAGTTAGCCAGGGGCCCTATGGCTACACCTTC